Below, 32 T cell receptor beta chains from the same sample are listed, as sequenced in a study of T cells in Graves' hyperthyroidism and ophthalmopathy. Amplification yielded TCR beta CDR3 regions, with RNA transcripts as the source. Carried out on the TCR CDR3, a first-round RT-PCR used the HTBI primer set. Via MiXCR, TCRdb re-called the multiplex PCR reads, giving one row per CDR3 protein. The repertoire holds about 350,000 distinct CDR3 sequences, with 12% to 15% as singletons. Sequencing was done on a sample of blood. These receptors all stem from a woman aged 55-75 years with Graves' ophthalmopathy.

The chain has TRBV5-6 and TRBJ2-1; D ambiguous. Trimming took off 4 bases at V and 5 bases at J, with 13 bases between the two ends. CDR3 length: 14 amino acids. Germline CDR1 is SGHDT and CDR2 is YYEEEE. CDR3 bases: TGTGCCAGCAGCGGGTGGGCGGAGCACAATGAGCAGTTCTTC. Its translation is CASSGWAEHNEQFF. Supplemented by reference TRBV5-6 and TRBJ2-1, the full variable domain reads DAGVTQSPTHLIKTRGQQVTLRCSPKSGHDTVSWYQQALGQGPQFIFQYYEEEERQRGNFPDRFSGHQFPNYSSELNVNALLLGDSALYLCASSGWAEHNEQFFGPGTRLTVL.

The genes are TRBV29-1 and TRBJ2-5, with TRBD2 matching over 12 bases. The CDR3 spans 15 residues. Germline CDR1 SQVTM, CDR2 ANQGSEA. Trimming took 1 base from V and 4 from J; bases not matched to a gene: 4. CDR3 residues: CSVEGLAGGGETQYF. The DNA of the CDR3 is TGCAGCGTTGAAGGGCTAGCGGGAGGGGGAGAGACCCAGTACTTC.

This clonotype was counted at least ten times. The chain recombines TRBV16 with TRBJ2-7; D ambiguous. The CDR3 is made up of 13 amino acids. The V gene's germline CDR1 is KGHSY and CDR2 FQNENV. Trimming took off 2 bases at V and 3 bases at J, with 8 bases between the two ends. Here the CDR3 DNA reads TGTGCCAGCAGCCAACTTAGCAGCTACGAGCAGTACTTC. Protein sequence: CASSQLSSYEQYF.

In this sample, this clonotype turned up many times. This chain links TRBV7-8 with TRBJ2-7; possible D gene TRBD1, 6 bases. V was clipped by 1 base and J by 0 bases, with 13 bases between them. This CDR3 contains 16 residues. Germline V CDR1 and CDR2: SGHVS, FQNEAQ. The CDR3 sequence: CASSLDRTASSYEQYF. CDR3 sequence (DNA): TGTGCCAGCAGCTTAGACCGGACAGCCAGCTCCTACGAGCAGTACTTC.

Ten or more counts support this clonotype. V gene TRBV14 combines with J gene TRBJ2-4, with unresolved D. Trimming removed 0 bases at V and 1 base at J, with 4 bases between. The CDR3 is made up of 14 amino acids. The germline gives CDR1 SGHDN, CDR2 FVKESK. CDR3: CASSQDYAKNIQYF. The CDR3 nucleotides read TGTGCCAGCAGCCAAGACTACGCCAAAAACATTCAGTACTTC.

V and J are TRBV6-5 and TRBJ1-4; D is unclear. Germline V gene lookup returns CDR1 MNHEY and CDR2 SVGAGI. Trimming removed 2 bases from V and 5 bases from J, with 6 bases in between. CDR3 length: 13 residues. The CDR3 region has the DNA TGTGCCAGCAGTTACGTCGGGAATGAAAAACTGTTTTTT. It codes for CASSYVGNEKLFF.

This clonotype was recorded many times. The chain carries TRBV29-1 and TRBJ2-7, with a possible D match to TRBD2 (6 bases). V dropped 8 bases and J dropped 7 bases, with 21 bases sitting between them. CDR1 is SQVTM and CDR2 is ANQGSEA in the germline V gene. The CDR3 is 13 residues long. CDR3 in amino acids: CSTREVAEGEQYF. The CDR3 bases are TGCAGCACGAGGGAGGTGGCGGAGGGGGAGCAGTACTTC.

This clonotype has a count of ten or more. The chain couples TRBV24-1 to TRBJ2-7; 10 bases are a match to TRBD2. This CDR3 is built from 16 residues. Per germline, CDR1 KGHDR and CDR2 SFDVKD. J lost 6 bases, V lost 4 bases, and 11 bases had no gene match. The CDR3 protein is CATSDSGLAGASEQYF. CDR3 nucleotide sequence: TGTGCCACCAGTGACTCGGGGCTAGCGGGAGCCAGCGAGCAGTACTTC.

At least ten counts were recorded for this clonotype. V is TRBV20-1 and J is TRBJ2-3, with 10 positions matching TRBD2. Germline assignment: CDR1 DFQATT and CDR2 SNEGSKA (reference sequence). V gave up 6 bases and J gave up 1 base; unmatched junction bases: 7. This CDR3 has 15 amino acids. The CDR3 loop reads CSARSTSGGTDTQYF. Here the CDR3 DNA reads TGCAGTGCCCGCAGCACTAGCGGGGGCACAGATACGCAGTATTTT.

In its sample, this clonotype was seen many times. V is TRBV29-1 and J is TRBJ2-3; 7 positions match TRBD2. The J segment lost 2 bases and the V segment lost 0 bases, leaving 14 bases of the junction unmatched. The CDR3 length is 18 residues. Germline V gene sequence: CDR1 SQVTM, CDR2 ANQGSEA. For the CDR3, the DNA is TGCAGCGTTGAAGATCTTGAACAAGCGGGACTAACCACAGATACGCAGTATTTT. This translates into CSVEDLEQAGLTTDTQYF.

This clonotype was detected only a few times. The chain combines TRBV28 with TRBJ2-1; D is unresolved. V was trimmed by 3 bases and J by 5 bases, leaving 8 bases between them. This CDR3 is built from 13 residues. Germline lookup yields CDR1 MDHEN and CDR2 SYDVKM. The CDR3, as DNA: TGTGCCAGCAGTTTTCAGAAAAACAATGAGCAGTTCTTC. Protein: CASSFQKNNEQFF.

This clonotype was counted only a few times. The CDR3 coding sequence is TGTGCCTGGAACAGGGGGAACACTGAAGCTTTCTTT. Its translation is CAWNRGNTEAFF. This rearrangement joins TRBV30 to TRBJ1-1, with 7 nucleotides matching TRBD1. Germline loops: CDR1 GTSNPN, CDR2 SVGIG (reference sequence). Trimming at V came to 4 bases and at J to 1 base, leaving 0 bases not matched to a gene. The CDR3 loop spans 12 amino acids.

This clonotype was seen many times. The chain carries TRBV19 and TRBJ1-1, with D unresolved. This CDR3 has 15 amino acids. The germline V and J ends were trimmed by 3 bases and 0 bases, with 11 bases remaining between them. Germline lookup yields CDR1 LNHDA and CDR2 SQIVND (reference sequence). CDR3 sequence: CASSIEDTVNTEAFF. In nucleotides, the CDR3 is TGTGCCAGTAGTATTGAAGACACGGTGAACACTGAAGCTTTCTTT. The full variable domain, its missing parts supplied by reference TRBV19 and TRBJ1-1, is DGGITQSPKYLFRKEGQNVTLSCEQNLNHDAMYWYRQDPGQGLRLIYYSQIVNDFQKGDIAEGYSVSREKKESFPLTVTSAQKNPTAFYLCASSIEDTVNTEAFFGQGTRLTVV.

Many counts were recorded for this clonotype. This chain links TRBV7-2 with TRBJ2-7, with 10 bases fitting TRBD2. Germline values: CDR1 SGHTA, CDR2 FQGNSA. J gave up 2 bases and V 5 bases, and 18 bases lay outside the gene matches. The CDR3 runs to 19 residues. The CDR3 spells CASSPMFGDVAGGTYEQYF. CDR3 bases: TGTGCCAGCAGCCCAATGTTCGGGGACGTAGCGGGGGGAACCTACGAGCAGTACTTC.

Of note for this clonotype: A much larger clone lies a single base off, so this may be a read error. This sequence joins TRBV20-1 and TRBJ1-1; D might be TRBD1 (5 bases). The CDR3 totals 15 residues. Germline values: CDR1 DFQATT, CDR2 SNEGSKA (reference sequence). The ends were cut back, 7 bases at V and 0 bases at J, with 18 bases in the middle. CDR3 protein: CSVTTPRGLNTEAFF. DNA for the CDR3: TGCAGTGTTACCACTCCCCGGGGGTTGAACACTGAAGCTTTCTTT.

This clonotype was recorded many times. This rearrangement joins TRBV5-1 to TRBJ2-1; no firm D call. CDR1 is SGHRS and CDR2 is YFSETQ in the germline V gene. The V gene lost 0 bases and the J gene lost 6 bases, with 16 bases spanning the gap. The CDR3 consists of 16 residues. This chain's CDR3 is CASSLAGTPSANEQFF. In DNA, the CDR3 is TGCGCCAGCAGCTTGGCGGGTACCCCTTCGGCCAATGAGCAGTTCTTC.

This clonotype has at least ten counts. This sequence joins TRBV20-1 and TRBJ1-6; 9 nucleotides align to TRBD1. The junction had 6 bases not matched to a gene; V was cut back by 0 bases and J by 9 bases. The CDR3 runs 15 residues. Germline V gene lookup returns CDR1 DFQATT and CDR2 SNEGSKA (reference sequence). Here the CDR3 DNA reads TGCAGTGCTAGAGAGCGGGACAGGGCGGGTTCACCCCTCCACTTT. Translation gives CSARERDRAGSPLHF.

As regards this clonotype: A read error is possible here, since a much larger clone lies one base away. The chain has TRBV18 and TRBJ2-1, with D tentatively TRBD1 (5 bases). The CDR3 spans 16 residues. Between the trimmed V and J ends, which lost 6 bases and 5 bases, there was a span of 20 bases. The V gene's germline CDR1 is KGHSH and CDR2 LQKENI. The CDR3 loop reads CASSPRTPNINNEQFF. The CDR3 nucleotides are TGTGCCAGCTCCCCCAGGACACCCAACATCAACAATGAGCAGTTCTTC.

This clonotype was seen ten or more times. The chain is built from TRBV27 and TRBJ2-3; D call uncertain. CDR3 length: 11 amino acids. Germline V lookup: CDR1 MNHEY, CDR2 SMNVEV (reference sequence). Trimming left V 3 bases short and J 6 bases short, with 4 bases between. Here the CDR3 DNA reads TGTGCCAGCAGTTTCATGGATACGCAGTATTTT. Residues: CASSFMDTQYF.

A few counts support this clonotype. The rearrangement links TRBV6-1 to TRBJ2-5; perhaps TRBD2 as D (5 bases). The CDR3 has 14 amino acids. CDR1 and CDR2 from the germline V gene are MNHNS and SASEGT. V shed 7 bases and J shed 4 bases, with 16 bases lying between them. The CDR3 spells CASNRVGVLETQYF. The CDR3 DNA follows: TGTGCCAGCAATCGGGTGGGAGTACTAGAGACCCAGTACTTC.

This clonotype has a count of ten or more. The V gene is TRBV7-9, the J gene TRBJ1-4; 9 nucleotides line up with TRBD1. With V trimmed by 5 bases and J by 4 bases, 8 bases remained unmatched. This CDR3 comprises 16 residues. Germline CDR1 and CDR2: SEHNR and FQNEAQ (reference sequence). CDR3 sequence: CASSTDRGKDNEKLFF. The CDR3 DNA is TGTGCCAGCAGCACCGACAGGGGGAAGGATAATGAAAAACTGTTTTTT.

The chain recombines TRBV5-1 with TRBJ2-3; no firm D call. Germline values: CDR1 SGHRS, CDR2 YFSETQ. This CDR3 is built from 14 residues. V dropped 0 bases and J dropped 10 bases, with 15 bases sitting between them. Here the CDR3 DNA reads TGCGCCAGCAGCTTGGACGGCATTCCTCCTGCGCAGTATTTT. This codes for CASSLDGIPPAQYF.

The table lists this clonotype with many counts. The J gene is TRBJ2-1, the V gene TRBV5-6; 7 nucleotides match TRBD2. The CDR3 sequence is 17 residues long. Germline values: CDR1 SGHDT, CDR2 YYEEEE. V shed 4 bases, J shed 2 bases, and the junction held 12 bases outside the gene matches. The chain's CDR3 is CASSPESGLAAYNEQFF. The CDR3 bases are TGTGCCAGCAGCCCGGAAAGCGGCCTAGCGGCCTACAATGAGCAGTTCTTC.

This clonotype was detected only a few times. Here the CDR3 reads CASRPGGVGTDTQYF. Written as DNA, the CDR3 is TGTGCCAGTAGGCCAGGGGGCGTTGGGACAGATACGCAGTATTTT. This chain joins TRBV19 and TRBJ2-3; 8 nucleotides match TRBD1. CDR1 and CDR2 from the germline V gene are LNHDA and SQIVND (reference sequence). This CDR3 spans 15 amino acids. J lost 3 bases, V lost 6 bases, and 8 bases had no gene match.

The table lists this clonotype with many counts. The rearrangement uses TRBV5-8 and TRBJ1-1; a possible D gene is TRBD1 (5 bases). Germline V gene lookup returns CDR1 SGHTS and CDR2 YDEGEE. The CDR3 runs to 13 residues. The ends were cut back, 4 bases at V and 1 base at J, with 8 bases in the middle. The CDR3 DNA sequence: TGTGCCAGCAGCCCGGGGCCGAACACTGAAGCTTTCTTT. Encoded protein: CASSPGPNTEAFF.

This clonotype occurred many times. This rearrangement joins TRBV2 to TRBJ2-1; tentative D call: TRBD2 (7 bases). Between the trimmed V and J ends, which lost 6 bases and 7 bases, there was a span of 16 bases. This CDR3 is 14 amino acids long. The germline V gene has CDR1 SNHLY and CDR2 FYNNEI. CDR3 amino acids: CASSVVGGRNEQFF. The CDR3 DNA is TGTGCCAGCAGCGTCGTGGGGGGGCGGAATGAGCAGTTCTTC. The entire variable domain, with the rest obtained from reference TRBV2 and TRBJ2-1, is as follows: EPEVTQTPSHQVTQMGQEVILRCVPISNHLYFYWYRQILGQKVEFLVSFYNNEISEKSEIFDDQFSVERPDGSNFTLKIRSTKLEDSAMYFCASSVVGGRNEQFFGPGTRLTVL.

The chain combines TRBV20-1 with TRBJ1-4; TRBD1 agrees at 9 bases. The V gene's germline CDR1 is DFQATT and CDR2 SNEGSKA (reference sequence). V lost 1 base to trimming and J lost 7 bases; unmatched junction nucleotides: 7. There are 15 residues in the CDR3. DNA for the CDR3: TGCAGTGCTAGAGCCCGGGGACAGGGCTTTGAAAAACTGTTTTTT. Its protein is CSARARGQGFEKLFF.

The chain joins TRBV7-2 to TRBJ2-3; D gene ambiguous. This CDR3 contains 14 residues. Germline CDR1 SGHTA, CDR2 FQGNSA. The V end lost 1 base, the J end lost 6 bases, and 11 bases lay between the germline ends. Here the CDR3 reads CASSLVRQSDTQYF. CDR3 sequence (DNA): TGTGCCAGCAGCTTAGTCCGGCAATCGGATACGCAGTATTTT.

V usage is TRBV19 and J usage is TRBJ2-2; TRBD2 aligns across 14 bases. Per germline, CDR1 LNHDA and CDR2 SQIVND (reference sequence). J was trimmed by 6 bases and V by 10 bases; bases with no gene match: 7. This CDR3 contains 15 residues. The CDR3 region is CATTGLAGAPGELFF. The CDR3 bases are TGTGCCACCACGGGACTAGCGGGAGCCCCCGGGGAGCTGTTTTTT.

This clonotype was found many times. Written as DNA, the CDR3 is TGTGCCAGCAGCTTACTGGGGGAGCTGTTTTTT. This codes for CASSLLGELFF. The chain recombines TRBV7-2 with TRBJ2-2; no clear D gene. V lost 2 bases and J 8 bases, leaving 3 bases between the germline ends. The germline V gene has CDR1 SGHTA and CDR2 FQGNSA. The length of the CDR3 is 11 residues.

Ten or more counts support this clonotype. The V gene is TRBV7-9, the J gene TRBJ1-4, with D maybe TRBD1 (6 bases). Germline loops: CDR1 SEHNR, CDR2 FQNEAQ (reference sequence). CDR3 length: 16 residues. Trimming left V 4 bases short and J 3 bases short, with 15 bases between. The CDR3 region is CASSSGSQGPNEKLFF. The CDR3 DNA reads TGTGCCAGCAGCTCCGGGTCACAGGGACCTAATGAAAAACTGTTTTTT.

At least ten counts were recorded for this clonotype. The J gene is TRBJ2-7, the V gene TRBV2, with 9 bases matching TRBD1. V was clipped by 0 bases and J by 0 bases; unmatched bases: 0. Germline V gives CDR1 SNHLY, CDR2 FYNNEI. CDR3 length: 15 amino acids. The CDR3 loop reads CASSEATGGSYEQYF. The CDR3 coding sequence is TGTGCCAGCAGTGAAGCGACAGGGGGCTCCTACGAGCAGTACTTC.